These T cell receptor beta chains were read from a single sample in a study of technical replicates of blood from several donors. Sequencing used immunoSEQ multiplex PCR; TCRdb keeps in-frame clones, though not all of them. The table lists about 83,000 clones, approximately 90% of them singletons. The sequencing input was T cells isolated from PBMCs. These receptors originate from a human donor in good health. CDR3s include the opening cysteine and the closing phenylalanine or tryptophan. The D gene is left open where the match is weak. Rows give clone size only sometimes, using once, few, many, or a class for an expanded clone.

j_call	clone_size	v_call	d_call	cdr3_length	cdr3_aa	cdr3_nt
TRBJ1-4	-	TRBV5-6	TRBD1	15	CASSLAAGGHEKLFF	TGTGCCAGCAGCTTGGCTGCAGGGGGGCATGAAAAACTGTTTTTT
TRBJ1-1	few	TRBV7-9	-	13	CASSLARVTEAFF	TGTGCCAGCAGCTTAGCGCGGGTTACTGAAGCTTTCTTT
TRBJ1-1	-	TRBV4-2	TRBD1	17	CASSQNIPGQGNTEAFF	TGTGCCAGCAGCCAAAATATCCCGGGACAGGGAAACACTGAAGCTTTCTTT
TRBJ1-2	once	TRBV6-6	TRBD1	14	CASKGGQTLYGYTF	TGTGCCAGCAAGGGGGGACAGACGCTATATGGCTACACCTTC
TRBJ2-5	-	TRBV6-1	TRBD1	16	CASSARQGAMGETQYF	TGTGCCAGCAGTGCACGACAGGGGGCAATGGGAGAGACCCAGTACTTC
TRBJ2-7	once	TRBV4-1	-	14	CASSHGDTSYEQYF	TGCGCCAGCAGCCATGGGGACACCTCCTACGAGCAGTACTTC
TRBJ1-4	few	TRBV18	-	15	CASSPPGGEGEKLFF	TGTGCCAGCTCACCACCGGGAGGTGAGGGAGAAAAACTGTTTTTT
TRBJ1-1	once	TRBV5-1	-	14	CASSLVAGSAEAFF	TGCGCCAGCAGCTTGGTGGCGGGTAGCGCTGAAGCTTTCTTT
TRBJ2-4	-	TRBV7-9	-	14	CASSTWAGTNIQYF	TGTGCCAGCAGCACCTGGGCAGGCACAAACATTCAGTACTTC
TRBJ1-5	-	TRBV7-8	-	17	CASSFSRVGGTYQPQHF	TGTGCCAGCAGCTTTAGTAGGGTCGGAGGAACCTATCAGCCCCAGCATTTT
TRBJ2-1	-	TRBV5-1	-	15	CASSLEDGTYNEQFF	TGCGCCAGCAGCTTGGAGGACGGGACCTACAATGAGCAGTTCTTC
TRBJ2-5	-	TRBV5-4	TRBD2	14	CASSPPGGAVAQYF	TGTGCCAGCAGCCCCCCGGGGGGGGCGGTGGCCCAGTACTTC
TRBJ2-5	-	TRBV4-2	TRBD1	15	CASSHATGGKETQYF	TGTGCCAGCAGCCACGCCACAGGGGGGAAAGAGACCCAGTACTTC
TRBJ1-5	-	TRBV19	TRBD1	18	CASSISLITGDSNQPQHF	TGTGCCAGTAGTATTTCCCTCATAACAGGGGATAGCAATCAGCCCCAGCATTTT
TRBJ2-6	-	TRBV5-1	-	18	CASSFGRDSRSGANVLTF	TGCGCCAGCAGCTTCGGCAGGGATTCCCGCTCTGGGGCCAACGTCCTGACTTTC
TRBJ2-7	few	TRBV11-2	-	14	CASSSDWKAYEQYF	TGTGCCAGCAGCTCGGACTGGAAGGCCTACGAGCAGTACTTC
TRBJ2-2	-	TRBV5-1	TRBD2	16	CASSWTASGNTGELFF	TGCGCCAGCAGCTGGACGGCTAGCGGGAATACCGGGGAGCTGTTTTTT
TRBJ2-1	-	TRBV27	-	12	CASSFSGAEQFF	TGTGCCAGCAGTTTTTCAGGGGCTGAGCAGTTCTTC
TRBJ1-3	-	TRBV7-2	TRBD1	15	CASSLQGASGNTIYF	TGTGCCAGCAGCTTGCAGGGGGCATCTGGAAACACCATATATTTT
TRBJ2-7	-	TRBV7-9	-	15	CASSEMTTPSYEQYF	TGTGCCAGCAGCGAAATGACAACTCCCTCCTACGAGCAGTACTTC
TRBJ2-7	-	TRBV5-4	TRBD1	16	CASSLTGTGISYEQYF	TGTGCCAGCAGCTTAACCGGGACAGGGATCTCCTACGAGCAGTACTTC
TRBJ1-5	-	TRBV4-1	-	17	CASSQDGWPLQAQPQHF	TGCGCCAGCAGCCAAGATGGGTGGCCTTTGCAGGCTCAGCCCCAGCATTTT
TRBJ1-3	-	TRBV6-5	TRBD1	15	CASIETGVSGNTIYF	TGTGCCAGCATTGAGACAGGGGTCTCTGGAAACACCATATATTTT
TRBJ2-7	-	TRBV4-2	-	12	CASSFDGDEQYF	TGTGCCAGCAGCTTTGACGGGGACGAGCAGTACTTC
TRBJ2-2	once	TRBV7-7	TRBD2	15	CASSSGGPITGELFF	TGTGCTAGCAGCTCGGGGGGGCCTATCACCGGGGAGCTGTTTTTT
TRBJ2-5	-	TRBV18	TRBD1	15	CASSRGQGAVETQYF	TGTGCCAGCTCACGTGGACAGGGGGCTGTAGAGACCCAGTACTTC
TRBJ1-5	-	TRBV9	-	15	CASSRDGNPNQPQHF	TGTGCCAGCAGCCGTGACGGGAACCCAAATCAGCCCCAGCATTTT
TRBJ2-6	-	TRBV11-2	-	18	CASSAPPGMDSGANVLTF	TGTGCCAGCAGCGCCCCCCCGGGGATGGACTCTGGGGCCAACGTCCTGACTTTC
TRBJ2-3	few	TRBV30	TRBD2	14	CAWSRRGGTDTQYF	TGTGCCTGGAGTCGGCGGGGGGGCACAGATACGCAGTATTTT
TRBJ1-1	-	TRBV20-1	TRBD1	11	CSAPQGAEAFF	TGCAGTGCTCCACAGGGGGCTGAAGCTTTCTTT
TRBJ1-5	-	TRBV5-4	-	13	CASSLAGGQPQHF	TGTGCCAGCAGCTTGGCGGGGGGGCAGCCCCAGCATTTT
TRBJ1-5	-	TRBV2	-	12	CASSASGQPQHF	TGTGCCAGCAGTGCAAGCGGTCAGCCCCAGCATTTT
TRBJ1-3	-	TRBV29-1	-	14	CSVESEGGRNTIYF	TGCAGCGTTGAATCGGAGGGCGGCAGGAACACCATATATTTT
TRBJ2-7	-	TRBV27	TRBD1	16	CASFPGQGVGGREQYF	TGTGCCAGCTTCCCGGGACAGGGTGTGGGGGGGAGGGAGCAGTACTTC
TRBJ1-1	-	TRBV27	-	15	CASILGRGLGTEAFF	TGTGCCAGCATCTTAGGTCGGGGGTTGGGCACTGAAGCTTTCTTT
TRBJ2-2	-	TRBV5-4	TRBD1	17	CASSWDLDRAVAGELFF	TGTGCCAGCAGCTGGGACCTGGACAGGGCGGTAGCCGGGGAGCTGTTTTTT
TRBJ1-2	-	TRBV2	-	12	CASGQEAGGYTF	TGTGCTTCCGGGCAGGAGGCGGGAGGCTACACCTTC
TRBJ2-7	-	TRBV6-5	-	11	CASGGSYEQYF	TGTGCCAGCGGAGGATCCTACGAGCAGTACTTC
TRBJ2-1	-	TRBV5-1	-	13	CASSWPQGNEQFF	TGCGCCAGCAGCTGGCCCCAGGGCAATGAGCAGTTCTTC
TRBJ2-1	-	TRBV28	TRBD2	18	CASNLPGTSGGAHNEQFF	TGTGCCAGCAATCTCCCCGGGACTAGCGGGGGGGCCCACAATGAGCAGTTCTTC
TRBJ1-1	medium-sized	TRBV4-1	-	14	CASSGRTENTEAFF	TGCGCCAGCAGCGGACGGACAGAAAACACTGAAGCTTTCTTT
TRBJ2-7	-	TRBV10-3	TRBD2	14	CAISEGAGGNEQYF	TGTGCCATCAGTGAGGGGGCGGGGGGAAACGAGCAGTACTTC
TRBJ1-1	-	TRBV6-1	TRBD1	16	CASSDVGQGAYTEAFF	TGTGCCAGCAGTGACGTCGGACAGGGGGCTTACACTGAAGCTTTCTTT
TRBJ1-3	-	TRBV27	TRBD1	15	CASSSLTGEGNTIYF	TGTGCCAGCAGTTCCCTGACAGGGGAGGGAAACACCATATATTTT
TRBJ2-7	-	TRBV28	-	13	CASRRSLTYEQYF	TGTGCCAGCAGGAGGAGTTTGACCTACGAGCAGTACTTC
TRBJ2-7	-	TRBV19	-	10	CARRTREQYF	TGTGCCAGGAGGACTCGAGAGCAGTACTTC
TRBJ2-7	-	TRBV7-9	-	13	CASSPPGSYEQYF	TGTGCCAGCAGCCCCCCGGGCTCCTACGAGCAGTACTTC
TRBJ1-2	-	TRBV5-5	TRBD1	14	CASKPGQGLGGYTF	TGTGCCAGCAAACCGGGACAGGGGCTTGGTGGCTACACCTTC
TRBJ1-1	-	TRBV19	-	13	CASSLRVFTEAFF	TGTGCCAGTAGTCTCAGGGTGTTCACTGAAGCTTTCTTT
TRBJ1-2	-	TRBV15	-	13	CATSRQGNYGYTF	TGTGCCACCAGCAGACAGGGAAACTATGGCTACACCTTC
TRBJ2-7	-	TRBV19	-	13	CASSMGSSYEQYF	TGTGCCAGTAGTATGGGGAGCTCCTACGAGCAGTACTTC
TRBJ1-6	-	TRBV19	-	15	CASSSSWEGGSPLHF	TGTGCCAGTAGTAGTTCTTGGGAGGGGGGCTCACCCCTCCACTTT
TRBJ2-7	-	TRBV19	TRBD1	14	CASSITGGTYEQYF	TGTGCCAGTAGTATAACAGGGGGGACCTACGAGCAGTACTTC